Reported below is one TCR beta chain. Its antigen is still unknown. This library used roughly 400 ng RNA and molecular barcoded adaptors spanning alpha/delta and beta/gamma chains. One entry per CDR3 protein, called by TCRdb with MiXCR from the reads. The sample yields roughly 67,000 distinct CDR3 sequences, approximately 18% seen once. This entry comes from a study of read filtering for tumor transcriptome and immune sequencing. Study in general: R-ISS stage counts were eight or nine for I, about 15 for II, about 7 for III. IR-seq gave about 3.5 to 10.27 million TCR reads per sample; RNA-seq gave roughly 80 to 1,300. Transcriptome libraries were built from DNase-treated RNA. General study findings and limits: Compared with RNA-seq, IR-seq gave much higher clonotype depth and reliability.

The germline CDR1 and CDR2 sequences are LGHDT and YNNKEL (reference sequence). The CDR3 covers 15 residues. The trim removed 5 bases at V and 0 bases at J, leaving 5 bases unmatched. The sequenced sample consisted of a population of CD138-negative cells sorted from bone marrow. The rearrangement uses TRBV3-1 and TRBJ2-3, with TRBD1 matching 7 bases. The receptor comes from a donor at least 40 years old with multiple myeloma. CDR3 in amino acids: CASSDRVSSTDTQYF. In DNA, the CDR3 is TGTGCCAGCAGCGACAGGGTTTCTAGCACAGATACGCAGTATTTT.